The entry below gives a single TCR beta chain sequence along with its context. Time point defined: after dendritic cell vaccination, including at tumor progression/relapse. The CDR3 contains 10 residues. Trimming left V 8 bases short and J 6 bases short, with 7 bases between. Germline CDR1 MDHEN, CDR2 SYDVKM. The record originates from a study of glioma-infiltrating T cells after dendritic cell vaccination. Measured with immunoSEQ multiplex PCR; TCRdb has only the in-frame clones, and not every one. Of tens of thousands of clones detected, around nine tenths appear once; the ten largest clones hold approximately 10%.

The sample in question was blood, obtained after dendritic cell vaccination. The sequence came from a human donor with glioblastoma. The chain employs TRBV28 and TRBJ1-2; D is unresolved. CDR3 residues: CASEANGYTF. The CDR3 DNA follows: TGTGCCAGCGAGGCTAATGGCTACACCTTC.